Reported below is one T cell receptor beta chain. Its recognized antigen is unknown. Qualities for individual bases were not recorded, and no much larger clone is one base off. The method was RACE. Sequencing was performed on a NextSeq 500. Library preparation attached unique molecular identifiers to individual cDNA molecules for quantitative, reproducible TCR counting. Each blood RNA sample was used to sequence both TCR alpha and TCR beta chains. In the original analysis: A median of about 87,000 TCRs per sample was observed, with a range of 23,224 to 690,600. V, J and CDR3 annotation of the TCR reads was carried out using the Decombinator software suite. For PS versus PT1 abundance plots, all samples were subsampled to the same number of TCRs (28,000). TCRs were defined as expanded if absent before sensitization and observed at least eight times at the 2-week time point. Using fastp at Q25 and MiXCR, TCRdb reprocessed the public reads and kept productive beta chains. Each entry is one CDR3 protein sequence, shown with its most common DNA and genes. The V and J calls here are based on TCRdb, not the publication. A total of about 180,000 distinct CDR3 sequences appear in this sample, more than 25% of them only once. 2.9% of the sample belongs to the ten largest clones.

This record comes from a study of human T cells and chemical hapten exposure (dated by TCRdb to 2020 to 2023). Context from the whole study: For sensitization, 2% DPC in acetone was applied to a 2 cm by 2 cm area of upper inner arm skin. Weekly therapeutic DPC doses were additionally applied to the scalp of patients throughout the approximately 23-week study period. Patch testing was done on the upper back using Finn chambers containing 0.01% DPC, and results were scored after 6 days according to International Contact Dermatitis Research Group standards. Alopecia areata with under or over 50% scalp involvement, alopecia totalis and alopecia universalis were represented in the patient cohort, which was mostly female. Libraries were pooled for sequencing, and per-sample TCR yields varied mainly because of small differences in library volumes within the pool. The study tracked peripheral blood TCR repertoire changes in vivo during primary and secondary sensitization to the hapten diphenylcyclopropenone (DPC) in alopecia patients. Blood was sampled from patients pre-sensitization (week 0) and at 2, 6 and about 24 weeks after DPC sensitization. For TCR sequencing, blood came from some 31 alopecia patients at anywhere from one to four time points (pre-sensitization, 2, 6 and 24 weeks).

From the cysteine up to the phenylalanine, the CDR3 has a length of 18 residues. CDR3 DNA is the only sequence kept; it has 54 bases, read in frame from the first base. According to the germline V gene, CDR1 reads SGDLS and CDR2 reads YYNGEE. V is pruned by 0 bases and J by 1 base, leaving 5 bases of the junction without a gene match. Reading the label with the study, this specimen's time point is: pre-sensitization, week 0. The treatment or condition label on this specimen signifies: therapeutic diphenylcyclopropenone sensitization with weekly scalp DPC. At every patch-test visit, the blood draw took place before the patch test was put on. Eligible patients were aged 18 to 70, diagnosed with alopecia, deemed suitable for DPC therapy, and excluded if pregnant. Total RNA was extracted from unfractionated whole blood collected in Tempus Blood RNA tubes. Broader findings and caveats from the paper: Because all patients had alopecia, a presumed autoimmune disease, the immune response of the patients might differ from that of healthy individuals. Expanded TCRs formed significantly more large CDR3 similarity clusters than pre-sensitization or healthy control sets, consistent with antigen-driven responses. Patch test score was positively correlated with the number of PT1 expanded TCRs, with significance at thresholds 8, 16 and 32 but not at 4. Repeated subsampling changed both the strength of the expansion versus patch-test correlation and the threshold at which that correlation became significant. No change with DPC sensitization was found in the number of TCRs above 1 in 1000 frequency, and no evidence of global repertoire structure alterations was found.

The TCR was taken from a woman aged 30 to 39 with alopecia areata. Some clones in this sample may be carry-over from other donors' samples. Source: whole blood, taken in connection with sensitization to the hapten diphenylcyclopropenone (DPC). This sequence uses TRBV9 and TRBJ2-1; 12 central nucleotides agree with TRBD2. CDR3 sequence: CASSVVPSGGGSYNEQFF. The DNA reads as follows: TGTGCCAGCAGCGTAGTCCCTAGCGGGGGGGGGTCCTACAATGAGCAGTTCTTC.